This T cell receptor beta chain was identified during a study of T cells in Graves' hyperthyroidism and ophthalmopathy. Looked up from germline, CDR1 is SNHLY and CDR2 is FYNNEI. Trimming removed 1 base at V and 7 bases at J, with 14 bases between. The CDR3 consists of 15 residues. Study results and limitations: Model-based prediction identified ophthalmopathy a median approximately 6.2 months prior to its onset. In blood, most of the thyroid clonotypes expanded above 0.001 were also present.

As to this clonotype: Its matching antigen is unknown.

Uncontrolled infection, other autoimmune disease, pregnancy or lactation excluded patients. PBMCs were derived from around 10 ml fresh peripheral blood. From RNA transcripts, TCR beta CDR3 regions were amplified. Using the HTBI primer set, a first-round RT-PCR was run on the TCR CDR3. TCRdb recomputed calls from the multiplex PCR reads with MiXCR, one row per CDR3 protein. The table includes about 52,000 distinct CDR3 sequences, around half detected once. This sequence was found in a woman aged 45-60 years with Graves' ophthalmopathy. V usage is TRBV2 and J usage is TRBJ2-1; tentative D call: TRBD2 (6 bases). Sequencing used blood. CDR3 DNA: TGTGCCAGCAGTGAAGACGGCGGGGAGGCGAATGAGCAGTTCTTC. Encoded protein: CASSEDGGEANEQFF. The whole variable domain, filled in from reference TRBV2 and TRBJ2-1, reads EPEVTQTPSHQVTQMGQEVILRCVPISNHLYFYWYRQILGQKVEFLVSFYNNEISEKSEIFDDQFSVERPDGSNFTLKIRSTKLEDSAMYFCASSEDGGEANEQFFGPGTRLTVL.